This record concerns one TCR beta chain sequence. Its matching antigen is unknown. The germline V gene encodes CDR1 SGHTA and CDR2 FQGNSA. V lost 1 base, J lost 9 bases, and 1 base stayed unmatched. This CDR3 is 12 amino acids long. This sample is drawn from a study of T-cell memory formation after mild COVID-19. Study in general: There were largely donor-specific TCR clusters. Study conclusions and caveats: Pre-infection memory harbored some responding clones, suggesting cross-reactive memory joined. Contracting CD4+ clones sat mainly in CM and EM; CD8+ in EMRA. The SARS-CoV-2 specificity of second-wave clones reaching peak at day 37 remained unverified.

A single record per CDR3 protein comes from TCRdb applying MiXCR to the 5' RACE reads. The sample includes 150,000 to 200,000 distinct CDR3 sequences, 11% of them seen just once. The rearrangement uses TRBV7-2 and TRBJ2-5, with 8 positions matching TRBD2. This receptor was taken from a man aged 18 to 29 who had mild COVID-19 (a few samples of this study predate the infection). Cell type and time point are not known. Material: PBMCs or a T cell subset sorted from them (not recorded which). CDR3 in DNA: TGTGCCAGCAGCTTAGGGACTAGCTCCCAGTACTTC. As protein: CASSLGTSSQYF.